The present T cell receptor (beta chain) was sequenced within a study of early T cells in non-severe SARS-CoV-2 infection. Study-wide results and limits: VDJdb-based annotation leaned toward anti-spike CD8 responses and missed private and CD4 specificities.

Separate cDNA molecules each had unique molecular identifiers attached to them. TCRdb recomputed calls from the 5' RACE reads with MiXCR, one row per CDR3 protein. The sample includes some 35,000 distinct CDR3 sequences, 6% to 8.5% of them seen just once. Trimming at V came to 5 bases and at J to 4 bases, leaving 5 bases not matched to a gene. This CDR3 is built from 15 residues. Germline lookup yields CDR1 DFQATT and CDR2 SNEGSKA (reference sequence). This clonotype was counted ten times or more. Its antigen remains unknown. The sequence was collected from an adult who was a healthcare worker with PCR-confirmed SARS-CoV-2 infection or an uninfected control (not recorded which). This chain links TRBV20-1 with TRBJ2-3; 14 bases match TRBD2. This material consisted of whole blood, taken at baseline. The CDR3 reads CSAETSGRDPDTQYF. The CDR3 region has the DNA TGCAGTGCTGAGACTAGCGGGAGGGACCCAGATACGCAGTATTTT.